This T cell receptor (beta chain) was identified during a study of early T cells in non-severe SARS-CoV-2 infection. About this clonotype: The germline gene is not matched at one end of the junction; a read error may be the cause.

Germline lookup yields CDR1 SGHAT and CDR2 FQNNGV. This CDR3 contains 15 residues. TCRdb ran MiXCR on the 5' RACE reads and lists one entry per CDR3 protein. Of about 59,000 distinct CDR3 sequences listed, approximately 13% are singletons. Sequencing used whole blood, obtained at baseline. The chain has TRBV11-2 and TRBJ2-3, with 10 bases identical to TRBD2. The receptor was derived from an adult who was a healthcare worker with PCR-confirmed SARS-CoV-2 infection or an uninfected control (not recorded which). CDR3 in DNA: TGTGTCAGCAGCACTAGCGGGAAATCTGCAGATACGCAGTATTTT. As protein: CVSSTSGKSADTQYF.